Reported below is one T cell receptor (beta chain). Its antigen is unknown. Unrecorded immune exposure was likely among donors, who were nominally healthy when sampled. This sample was taken from a study of cytomegalovirus exposure and HLA in healthy donors. General study findings and limits: Common viral pathogens seemed, in a later analysis, to connect with several of the most significant clusters. The authors judged a highly shared variant cluster likely a sequencing artifact. In vitro data verified a few CMV-associated chains as specific for CMV antigens.

Primers included in the PCR were 60 Vbeta and 13 Jbeta primers. TCRdb's table, derived via immunoSEQ multiplex PCR, lists solely in-frame clones and lacks some. The data show 150,000 to 200,000 clones, around 81% seen once. The ends lost 6 bases at V and 3 bases at J; junction bases unmatched: 6. This CDR3 is 14 amino acids long. CDR1 and CDR2 (germline): SNHLY, FYNNEI. The material sequenced was PBMCs. V is TRBV2 and J is TRBJ1-2; 8 nucleotides match TRBD1. The TCR was taken from a woman younger than 30 in good health and CMV-seropositive. CDR3 nucleotide sequence: TGTGCCAGCAGGCCAGGGACAGGCGACTATGGCTACACCTTC. Its protein product is CASRPGTGDYGYTF.